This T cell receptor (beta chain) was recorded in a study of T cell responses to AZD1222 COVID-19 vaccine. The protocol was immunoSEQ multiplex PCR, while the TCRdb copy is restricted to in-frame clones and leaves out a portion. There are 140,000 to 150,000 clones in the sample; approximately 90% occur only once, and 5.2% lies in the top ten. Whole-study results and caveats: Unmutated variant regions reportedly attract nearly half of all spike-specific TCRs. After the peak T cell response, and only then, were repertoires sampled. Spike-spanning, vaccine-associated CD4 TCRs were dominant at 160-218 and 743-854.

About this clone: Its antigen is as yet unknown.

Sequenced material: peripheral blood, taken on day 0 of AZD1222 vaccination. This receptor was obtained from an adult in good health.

This CDR3 reads CSVGISNQPQHF. In DNA, the CDR3 is TGCAGCGTGGGGATTAGTAATCAGCCCCAGCATTTT. V and J are TRBV29-1 and TRBJ1-5; D is undetermined. V was trimmed by 6 bases and J by 4 bases, leaving 10 bases between them. Germline values: CDR1 SQVTM, CDR2 ANQGSEA. This CDR3 comprises 12 residues.